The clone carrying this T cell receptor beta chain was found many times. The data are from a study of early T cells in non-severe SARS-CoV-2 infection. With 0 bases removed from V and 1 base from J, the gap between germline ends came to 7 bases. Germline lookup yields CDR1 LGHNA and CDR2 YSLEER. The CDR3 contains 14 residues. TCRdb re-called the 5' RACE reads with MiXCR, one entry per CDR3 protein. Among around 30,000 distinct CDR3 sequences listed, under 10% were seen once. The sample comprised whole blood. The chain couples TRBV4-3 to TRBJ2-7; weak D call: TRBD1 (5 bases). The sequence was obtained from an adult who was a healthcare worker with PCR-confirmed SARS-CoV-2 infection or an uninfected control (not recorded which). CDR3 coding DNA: TGCGCCAGCAGCCAAGATCGACAGTCCTACGAGCAGTACTTC. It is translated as CASSQDRQSYEQYF.